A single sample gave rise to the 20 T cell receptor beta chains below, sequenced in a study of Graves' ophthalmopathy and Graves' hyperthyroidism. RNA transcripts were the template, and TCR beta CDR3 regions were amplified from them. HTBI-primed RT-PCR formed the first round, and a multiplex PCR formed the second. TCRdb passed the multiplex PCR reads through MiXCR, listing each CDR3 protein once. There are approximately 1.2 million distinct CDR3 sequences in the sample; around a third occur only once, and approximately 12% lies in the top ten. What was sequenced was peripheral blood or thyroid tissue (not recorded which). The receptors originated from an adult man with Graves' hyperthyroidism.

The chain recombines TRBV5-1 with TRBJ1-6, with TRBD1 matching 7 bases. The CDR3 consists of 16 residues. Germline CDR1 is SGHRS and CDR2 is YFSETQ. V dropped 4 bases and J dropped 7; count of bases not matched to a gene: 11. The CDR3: CASSQMGRGTNSPLHF. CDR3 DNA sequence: TGCGCCAGCAGCCAAATGGGCAGGGGGACAAATTCACCCCTCCACTTT.

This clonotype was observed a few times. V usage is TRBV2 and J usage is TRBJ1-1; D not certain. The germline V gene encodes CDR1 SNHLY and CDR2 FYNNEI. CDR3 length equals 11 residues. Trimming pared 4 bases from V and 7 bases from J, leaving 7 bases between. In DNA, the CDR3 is TGTGCCAGCAGTGCGGGTTTTGAAGCTTTCTTT. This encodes CASSAGFEAFF. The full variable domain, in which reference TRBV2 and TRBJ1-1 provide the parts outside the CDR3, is EPEVTQTPSHQVTQMGQEVILRCVPISNHLYFYWYRQILGQKVEFLVSFYNNEISEKSEIFDDQFSVERPDGSNFTLKIRSTKLEDSAMYFCASSAGFEAFFGQGTRLTVV.

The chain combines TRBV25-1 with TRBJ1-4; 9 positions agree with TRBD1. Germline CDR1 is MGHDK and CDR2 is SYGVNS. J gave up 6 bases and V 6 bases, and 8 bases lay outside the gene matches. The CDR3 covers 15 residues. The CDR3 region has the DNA TGTGCCAGCAGCTCACCGGGACAGGGAGATGAAAAACTGTTTTTT. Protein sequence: CASSSPGQGDEKLFF.

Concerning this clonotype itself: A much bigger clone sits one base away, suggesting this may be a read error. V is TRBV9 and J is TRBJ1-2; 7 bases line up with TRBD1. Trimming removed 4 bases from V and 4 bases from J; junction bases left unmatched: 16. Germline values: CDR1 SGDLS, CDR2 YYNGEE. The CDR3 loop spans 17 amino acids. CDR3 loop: CASSFRQGGTLSYGYTF. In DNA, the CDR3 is TGTGCCAGCAGCTTTAGACAGGGAGGAACACTTAGCTATGGCTACACCTTC.

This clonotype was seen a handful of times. The CDR3 DNA reads as TGCGCCAGCAGCCAAGCGACAGGGGCGGGCTACGAGCAGTACTTC. As protein: CASSQATGAGYEQYF. The rearrangement links TRBV4-3 to TRBJ2-7; 8 nucleotides line up with TRBD1. Germline CDR1 and CDR2: LGHNA and YSLEER. The CDR3 covers 15 residues. V was pared by 1 base and J by 3 bases, with 5 bases of the junction left unmatched.

This CDR3 is CASSQKQGPSTNYGYTF. CDR3 nucleotides: TGTGCCAGCAGTCAAAAGCAGGGACCCTCTACTAACTATGGCTACACCTTC. This rearrangement joins TRBV7-6 to TRBJ1-2, with a tentative D call TRBD1 (5 bases). The CDR3 contains 17 residues. Germline V gives CDR1 SGHVS, CDR2 FNYEAQ. V dropped 6 bases and J dropped 0 bases, with 20 bases sitting between them.

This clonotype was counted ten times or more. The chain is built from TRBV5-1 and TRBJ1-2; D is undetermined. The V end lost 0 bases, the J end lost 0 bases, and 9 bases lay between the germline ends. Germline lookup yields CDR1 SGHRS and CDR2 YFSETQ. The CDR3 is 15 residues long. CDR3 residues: CASSLDPNANYGYTF. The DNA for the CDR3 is TGCGCCAGCAGCTTGGATCCGAACGCTAACTATGGCTACACCTTC.

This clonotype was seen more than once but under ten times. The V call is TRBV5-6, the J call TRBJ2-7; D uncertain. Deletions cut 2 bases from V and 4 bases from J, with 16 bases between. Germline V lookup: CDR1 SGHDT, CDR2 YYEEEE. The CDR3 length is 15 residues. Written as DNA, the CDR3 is TGTGCCAGCAGCTTCCCCTCGGAATCCCAATACGAGCAGTACTTC. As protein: CASSFPSESQYEQYF.

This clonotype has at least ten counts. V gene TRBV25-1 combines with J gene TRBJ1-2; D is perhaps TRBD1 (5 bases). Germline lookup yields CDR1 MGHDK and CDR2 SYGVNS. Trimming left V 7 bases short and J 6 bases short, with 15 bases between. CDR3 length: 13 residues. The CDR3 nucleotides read TGTGCCAGCACCCTTGCGGGGGGGAATGGCTACACCTTC. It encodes CASTLAGGNGYTF.

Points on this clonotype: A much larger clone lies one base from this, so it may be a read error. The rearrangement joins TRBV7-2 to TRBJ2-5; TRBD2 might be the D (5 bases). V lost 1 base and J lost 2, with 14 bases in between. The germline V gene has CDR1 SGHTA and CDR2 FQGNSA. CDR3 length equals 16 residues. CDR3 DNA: TGTGCCAGCAGCTTAGTCGCGGCGCGAGGGCAAGAGACCCAGTACTTC. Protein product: CASSLVAARGQETQYF.

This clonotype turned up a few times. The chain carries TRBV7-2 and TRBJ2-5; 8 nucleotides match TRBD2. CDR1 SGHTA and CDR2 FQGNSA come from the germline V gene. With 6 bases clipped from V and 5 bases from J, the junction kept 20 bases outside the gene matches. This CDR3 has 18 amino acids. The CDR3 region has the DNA TGTGCCAGCAGTGACCGAAGGGGAAGAGCGGGAGTCGGGGAGACCCAGTACTTC. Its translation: CASSDRRGRAGVGETQYF.

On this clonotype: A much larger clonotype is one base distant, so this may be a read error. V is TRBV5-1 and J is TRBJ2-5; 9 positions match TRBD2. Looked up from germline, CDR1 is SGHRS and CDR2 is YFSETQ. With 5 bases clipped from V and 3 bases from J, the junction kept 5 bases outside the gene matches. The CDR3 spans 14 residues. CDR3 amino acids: CASRFVAGEETQYF. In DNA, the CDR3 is TGCGCCAGCAGATTCGTAGCGGGAGAAGAGACCCAGTACTTC. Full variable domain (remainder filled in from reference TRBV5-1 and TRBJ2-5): KAGVTQTPRYLIKTRGQQVTLSCSPISGHRSVSWYQQTPGQGLQFLFEYFSETQRNKGNFPGRFSGRQFSNSRSEMNVSTLELGDSALYLCASRFVAGEETQYFGPGTRLLVL.

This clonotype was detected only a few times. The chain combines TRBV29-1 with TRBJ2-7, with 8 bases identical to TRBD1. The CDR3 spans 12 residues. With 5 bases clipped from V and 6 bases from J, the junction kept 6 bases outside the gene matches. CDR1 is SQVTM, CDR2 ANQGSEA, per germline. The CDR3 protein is CSVTGTGIEQYF. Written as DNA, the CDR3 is TGCAGCGTTACCGGGACAGGCATCGAGCAGTACTTC.

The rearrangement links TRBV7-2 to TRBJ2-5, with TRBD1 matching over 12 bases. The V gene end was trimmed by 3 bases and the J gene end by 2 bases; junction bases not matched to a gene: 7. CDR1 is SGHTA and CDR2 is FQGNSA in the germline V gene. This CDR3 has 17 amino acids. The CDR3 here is CASSFYPGQGAQETQYF. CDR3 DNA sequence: TGTGCCAGCAGCTTTTACCCGGGACAGGGGGCGCAAGAGACCCAGTACTTC.

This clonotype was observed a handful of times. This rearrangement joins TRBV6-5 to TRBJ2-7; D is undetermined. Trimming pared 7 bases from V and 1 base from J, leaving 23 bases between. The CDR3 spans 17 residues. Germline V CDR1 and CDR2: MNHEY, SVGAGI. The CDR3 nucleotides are TGTGCCAGCACCTCAGGCTTGTTAGTGGAGAGGTCCTACGAGCAGTACTTC. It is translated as CASTSGLLVERSYEQYF.

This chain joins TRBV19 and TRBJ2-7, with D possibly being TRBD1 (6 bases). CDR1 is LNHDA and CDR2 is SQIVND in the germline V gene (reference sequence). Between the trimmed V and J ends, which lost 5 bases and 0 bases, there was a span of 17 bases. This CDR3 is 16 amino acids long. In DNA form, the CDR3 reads TGTGCCAGTAGTGCCGCTAGACAGGAGAGCTCCTACGAGCAGTACTTC. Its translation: CASSAARQESSYEQYF.

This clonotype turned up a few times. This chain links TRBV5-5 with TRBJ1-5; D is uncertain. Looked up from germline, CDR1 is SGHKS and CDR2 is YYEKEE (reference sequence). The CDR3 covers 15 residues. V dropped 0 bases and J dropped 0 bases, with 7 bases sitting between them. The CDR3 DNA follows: TGTGCCAGCAGCTTGGCTAAGATTAGCAATCAGCCCCAGCATTTT. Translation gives CASSLAKISNQPQHF.

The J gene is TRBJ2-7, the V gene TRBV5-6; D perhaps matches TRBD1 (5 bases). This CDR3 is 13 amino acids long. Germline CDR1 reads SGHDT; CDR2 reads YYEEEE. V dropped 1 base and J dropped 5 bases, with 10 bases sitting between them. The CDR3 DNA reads TGTGCCAGCAGCTTGATGGCAGGGAACGAGCAGTACTTC. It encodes CASSLMAGNEQYF. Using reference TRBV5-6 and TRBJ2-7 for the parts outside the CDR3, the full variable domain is DAGVTQSPTHLIKTRGQQVTLRCSPKSGHDTVSWYQQALGQGPQFIFQYYEEEERQRGNFPDRFSGHQFPNYSSELNVNALLLGDSALYLCASSLMAGNEQYFGPGTRLTVT.

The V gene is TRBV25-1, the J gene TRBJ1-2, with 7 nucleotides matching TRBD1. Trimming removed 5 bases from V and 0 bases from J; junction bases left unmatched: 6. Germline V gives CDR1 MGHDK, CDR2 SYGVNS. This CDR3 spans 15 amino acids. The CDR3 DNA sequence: TGTGCCAGCAGTATCGGGGACAGAGCTAACTATGGCTACACCTTC. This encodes CASSIGDRANYGYTF.

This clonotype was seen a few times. This chain's CDR3 is CASTSLGEQYF. The CDR3 bases are TGTGCCAGCACCTCCCTCGGCGAGCAGTACTTC. The rearrangement links TRBV6-5 to TRBJ2-7; no clear D gene. Germline assignment: CDR1 MNHEY and CDR2 SVGAGI. V was trimmed by 7 bases and J by 6 bases, leaving 10 bases between them. This CDR3 comprises 11 residues.